Here is one TCR beta chain with its context. Per germline, CDR1 SGDLS and CDR2 YYNGEE. The CDR3 covers 14 residues. Deletions cut 0 bases from V and 6 bases from J, with 12 bases between. This sample was taken from a study of blood T cell repertoires in COVID-19. Looking at the study overall: Some COVID-19 samples were acute and others convalescent; all came from the United States, Italy and Spain. T cells, B-cell-depleted T cells, or PBMCs provided the cDNA or gDNA that served as material.

Under the authors' procedure: The authors estimated nucleated cell counts from reference gene primer amplification. The table came from immunoSEQ multiplex PCR; TCRdb's copy has only in-frame clones and leaves some out. V, J and clone size derive from that table, while D and trimming were established from the DNA sequence. The repertoire has approximately 210,000 clones, 80% to 90% of them found once; the top ten carry roughly 4.6%. The rearrangement joins TRBV9 to TRBJ1-2, with TRBD1 as a possible D gene (5 bases). This sequence originates from a woman between 65 and 79 years old with active or convalescent COVID-19. The sample comprised peripheral blood. CDR3: CASSVEGVGDGYTF. The CDR3 DNA follows: TGTGCCAGCAGCGTAGAAGGGGTGGGCGATGGCTACACCTTC.